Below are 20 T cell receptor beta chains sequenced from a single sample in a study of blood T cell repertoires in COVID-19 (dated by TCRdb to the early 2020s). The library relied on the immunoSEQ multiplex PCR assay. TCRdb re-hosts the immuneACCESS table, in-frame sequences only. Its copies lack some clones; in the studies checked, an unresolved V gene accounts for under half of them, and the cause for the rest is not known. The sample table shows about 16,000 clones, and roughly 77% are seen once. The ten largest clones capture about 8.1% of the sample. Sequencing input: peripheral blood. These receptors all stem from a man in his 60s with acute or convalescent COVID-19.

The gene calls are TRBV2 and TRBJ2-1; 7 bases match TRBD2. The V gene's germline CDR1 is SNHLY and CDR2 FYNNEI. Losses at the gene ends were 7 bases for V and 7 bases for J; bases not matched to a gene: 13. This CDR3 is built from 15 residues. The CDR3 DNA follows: TGTGCCAGCACTGAGGGTACTAGCGTCGGTAATGAGCAGTTCTTC. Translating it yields CASTEGTSVGNEQFF.

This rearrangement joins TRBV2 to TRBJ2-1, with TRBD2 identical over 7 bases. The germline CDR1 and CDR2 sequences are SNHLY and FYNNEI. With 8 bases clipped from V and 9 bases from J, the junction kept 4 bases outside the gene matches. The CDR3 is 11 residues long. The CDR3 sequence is CASGLGAEQFF. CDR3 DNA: TGTGCCAGCGGACTAGGAGCTGAGCAGTTCTTC.

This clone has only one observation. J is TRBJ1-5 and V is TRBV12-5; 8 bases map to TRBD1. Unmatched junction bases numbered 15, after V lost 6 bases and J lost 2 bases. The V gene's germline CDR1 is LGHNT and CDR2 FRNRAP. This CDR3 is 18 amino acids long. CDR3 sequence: CASGQTTGVFSGNQPQHF. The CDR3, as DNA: TGTGCTAGTGGCCAAACGACAGGGGTCTTTAGTGGCAATCAGCCCCAGCATTTT.

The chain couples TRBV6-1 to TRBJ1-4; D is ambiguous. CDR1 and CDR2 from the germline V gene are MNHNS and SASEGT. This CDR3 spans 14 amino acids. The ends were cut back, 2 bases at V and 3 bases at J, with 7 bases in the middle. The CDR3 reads CASSESEANEKLFF. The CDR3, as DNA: TGTGCCAGCAGTGAATCCGAGGCTAATGAAAAACTGTTTTTT.

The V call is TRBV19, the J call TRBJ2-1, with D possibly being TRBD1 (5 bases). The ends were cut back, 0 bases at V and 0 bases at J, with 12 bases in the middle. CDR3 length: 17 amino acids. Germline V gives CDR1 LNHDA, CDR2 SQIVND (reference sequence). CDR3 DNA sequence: TGTGCCAGTAGTATAGACCCGACAGTGCCCTCCTACAATGAGCAGTTCTTC. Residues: CASSIDPTVPSYNEQFF.

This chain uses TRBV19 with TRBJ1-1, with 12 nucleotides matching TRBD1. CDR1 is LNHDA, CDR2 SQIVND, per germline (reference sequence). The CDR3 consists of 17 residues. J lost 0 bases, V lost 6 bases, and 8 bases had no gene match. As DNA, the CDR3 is TGTGCCAGTAGAACGTCCGGGACAGGGGGCATGAACACTGAAGCTTTCTTT. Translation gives CASRTSGTGGMNTEAFF.

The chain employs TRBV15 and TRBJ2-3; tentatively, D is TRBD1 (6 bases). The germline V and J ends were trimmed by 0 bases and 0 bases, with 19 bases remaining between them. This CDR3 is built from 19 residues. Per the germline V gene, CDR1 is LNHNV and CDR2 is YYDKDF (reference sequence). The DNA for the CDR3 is TGTGCCACCAGCAGAGAATTAACTTCTAACAGGGTCAGCACAGATACGCAGTATTTT. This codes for CATSRELTSNRVSTDTQYF.

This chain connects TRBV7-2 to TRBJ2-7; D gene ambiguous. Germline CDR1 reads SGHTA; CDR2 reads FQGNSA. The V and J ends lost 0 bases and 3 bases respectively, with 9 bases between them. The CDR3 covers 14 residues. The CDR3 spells CASSLALQVYEQYF. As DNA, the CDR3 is TGTGCCAGCAGCTTAGCGCTTCAGGTCTACGAGCAGTACTTC.

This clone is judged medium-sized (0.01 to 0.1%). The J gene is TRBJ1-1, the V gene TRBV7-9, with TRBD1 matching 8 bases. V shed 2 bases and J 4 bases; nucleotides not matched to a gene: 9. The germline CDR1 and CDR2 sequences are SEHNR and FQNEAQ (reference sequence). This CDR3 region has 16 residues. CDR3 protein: CASSLYQGAATTEAFF. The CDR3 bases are TGTGCCAGCAGCTTATATCAGGGGGCGGCCACCACTGAAGCTTTCTTT. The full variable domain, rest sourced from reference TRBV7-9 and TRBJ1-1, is DTGVSQNPRHKITKRGQNVTFRCDPISEHNRLYWYRQTLGQGPEFLTYFQNEAQLEKSRLLSDRFSAERPKGSFSTLEIQRTEQGDSAMYLCASSLYQGAATTEAFFGQGTRLTVV.

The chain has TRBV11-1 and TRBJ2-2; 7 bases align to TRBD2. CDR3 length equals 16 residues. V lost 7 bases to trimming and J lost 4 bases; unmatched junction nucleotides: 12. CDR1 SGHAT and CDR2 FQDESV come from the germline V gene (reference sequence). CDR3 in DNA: TGTGCCAGCACCCGAAAGGGAGGGGCCCTCACCGGGGAGCTGTTTTTT. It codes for CASTRKGGALTGELFF.

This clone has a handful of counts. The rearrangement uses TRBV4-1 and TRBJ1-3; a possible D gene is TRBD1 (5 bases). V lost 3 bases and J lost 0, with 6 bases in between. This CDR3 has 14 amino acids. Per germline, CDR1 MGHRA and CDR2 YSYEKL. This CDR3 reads CASSQGLSGNTIYF. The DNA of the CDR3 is TGCGCCAGCAGCCAGGGACTCTCTGGAAACACCATATATTTT.

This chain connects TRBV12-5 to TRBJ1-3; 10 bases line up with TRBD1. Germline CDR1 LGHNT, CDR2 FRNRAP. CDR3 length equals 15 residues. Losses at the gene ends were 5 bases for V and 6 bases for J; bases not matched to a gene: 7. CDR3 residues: CASGPPGTGENTIYF. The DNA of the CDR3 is TGTGCTAGTGGTCCCCCCGGGACAGGGGAAAACACCATATATTTT. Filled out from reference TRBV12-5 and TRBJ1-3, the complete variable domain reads DARVTQTPRHKVTEMGQEVTMRCQPILGHNTVFWYRQTMMQGLELLAYFRNRAPLDDSGMPKDRFSAEMPDATLATLKIQPSEPRDSAVYFCASGPPGTGENTIYFGEGSWLTVV.

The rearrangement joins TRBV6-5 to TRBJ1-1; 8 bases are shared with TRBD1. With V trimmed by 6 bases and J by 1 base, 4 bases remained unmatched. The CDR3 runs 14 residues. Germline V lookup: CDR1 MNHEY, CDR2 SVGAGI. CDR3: CASRGDRQNTEAFF. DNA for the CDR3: TGTGCCAGCAGGGGGGACAGGCAGAACACTGAAGCTTTCTTT.

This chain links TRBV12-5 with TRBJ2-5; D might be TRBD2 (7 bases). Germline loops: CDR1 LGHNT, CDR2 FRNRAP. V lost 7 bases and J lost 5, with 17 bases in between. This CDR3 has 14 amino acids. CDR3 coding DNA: TGTGCTAGTGCCCCCTGGGAGGGGGACGAGACCCAGTACTTC. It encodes CASAPWEGDETQYF. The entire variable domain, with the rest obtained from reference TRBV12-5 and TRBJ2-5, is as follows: DARVTQTPRHKVTEMGQEVTMRCQPILGHNTVFWYRQTMMQGLELLAYFRNRAPLDDSGMPKDRFSAEMPDATLATLKIQPSEPRDSAVYFCASAPWEGDETQYFGPGTRLLVL.

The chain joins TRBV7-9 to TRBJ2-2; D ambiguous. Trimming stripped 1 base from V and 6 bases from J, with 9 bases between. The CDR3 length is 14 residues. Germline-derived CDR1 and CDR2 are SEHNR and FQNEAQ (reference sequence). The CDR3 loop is CASSLEVGAGELFF. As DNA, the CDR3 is TGTGCCAGCAGCTTAGAGGTGGGCGCCGGGGAGCTGTTTTTT. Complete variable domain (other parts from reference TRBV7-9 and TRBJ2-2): DTGVSQNPRHKITKRGQNVTFRCDPISEHNRLYWYRQTLGQGPEFLTYFQNEAQLEKSRLLSDRFSAERPKGSFSTLEIQRTEQGDSAMYLCASSLEVGAGELFFGEGSRLTVL.

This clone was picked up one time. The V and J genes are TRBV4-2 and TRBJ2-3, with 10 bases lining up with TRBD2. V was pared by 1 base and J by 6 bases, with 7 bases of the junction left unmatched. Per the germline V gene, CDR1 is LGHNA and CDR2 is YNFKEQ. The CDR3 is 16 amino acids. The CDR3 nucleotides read TGTGCCAGCAGCCAAGGAAAAGCGGGGGGGCTGGATACGCAGTATTTT. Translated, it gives CASSQGKAGGLDTQYF.

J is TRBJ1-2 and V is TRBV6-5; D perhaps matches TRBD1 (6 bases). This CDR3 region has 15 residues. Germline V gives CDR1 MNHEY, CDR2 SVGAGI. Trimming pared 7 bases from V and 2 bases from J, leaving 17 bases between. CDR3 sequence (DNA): TGTGCCAGCAACCCCTCAGGGGTTGGGAACTATGGCTACACCTTC. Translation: CASNPSGVGNYGYTF.

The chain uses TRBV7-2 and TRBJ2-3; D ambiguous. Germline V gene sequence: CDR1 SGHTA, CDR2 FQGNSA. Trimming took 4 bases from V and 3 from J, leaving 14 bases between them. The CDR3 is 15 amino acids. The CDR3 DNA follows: TGTGCCAGCAGCTCCCTATTGAGCTTTACAGATACGCAGTATTTT. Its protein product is CASSSLLSFTDTQYF.

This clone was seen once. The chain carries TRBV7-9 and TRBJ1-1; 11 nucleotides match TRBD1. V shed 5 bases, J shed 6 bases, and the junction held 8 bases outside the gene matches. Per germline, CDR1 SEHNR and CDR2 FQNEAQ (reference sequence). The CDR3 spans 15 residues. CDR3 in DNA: TGTGCCAGCAGCCACGGGGACAGGGGGATCTCTGAAGCTTTCTTT. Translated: CASSHGDRGISEAFF.

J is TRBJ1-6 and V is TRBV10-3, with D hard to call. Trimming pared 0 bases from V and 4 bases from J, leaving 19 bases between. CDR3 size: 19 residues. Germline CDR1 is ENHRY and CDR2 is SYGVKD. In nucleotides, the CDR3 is TGTGCCATCAGTGAGTCGGGTTGGCCCGCTAGTGAATATAATTCACCCCTCCACTTT. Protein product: CAISESGWPASEYNSPLHF.